The TCR beta chain under discussion was sequenced for a study of cytomegalovirus exposure and HLA in healthy donors. Both 60 Vbeta primers and 13 Jbeta primers went into the PCR. TCRdb keeps only in-frame clones here, not all; method: immunoSEQ multiplex PCR. This repertoire comprises 25,000 to 35,000 clones; its ten largest clones make up more than 3.5%. This CDR3 region has 16 residues. V dropped 4 bases and J dropped 0 bases, with 12 bases sitting between them. CDR1 is KGHSH and CDR2 is LQKENI in the germline V gene. The clonotype originates from a woman aged 40 to 50 in good health and CMV-seropositive. This chain joins TRBV18 and TRBJ2-2; maybe TRBD1 (5 bases). The sequenced sample consisted of PBMCs. For the CDR3, the DNA is TGTGCCAGCTCACGATCCGGACAATCGAACACCGGGGAGCTGTTTTTT. Translated: CASSRSGQSNTGELFF. The full variable domain, completed using reference TRBV18 and TRBJ2-2, is NAGVMQNPRHLVRRRGQEARLRCSPMKGHSHVYWYRQLPEEGLKFMVYLQKENIIDESGMPKERFSAEFPKEGPSILRIQQVVRGDSAAYFCASSRSGQSNTGELFFGEGSRLTVL.